Here is one TCR beta chain with its context. Amplification yielded TCR beta CDR3 regions, with RNA transcripts as the source. RT-PCR in the first round (using the HTBI primer set) targeted the TCR CDR3. TCRdb re-called the multiplex PCR reads through MiXCR, storing one row per CDR3 protein. The data contain roughly 740,000 distinct CDR3 sequences, roughly 15% of them singletons. This sample is part of a study of T cells in Graves' hyperthyroidism and ophthalmopathy. This TCR came from a man in his late teens or twenties with Graves' hyperthyroidism. Source material: blood.

The CDR3 bases are TGTGCCACCAGTGACCGTGGGCACAATGAGCAGTTCTTC. Protein: CATSDRGHNEQFF. This chain uses TRBV24-1 with TRBJ2-1, with D unclear. V was trimmed by 4 bases and J by 5 bases, leaving 8 bases between them. Germline assignment: CDR1 KGHDR and CDR2 SFDVKD. The CDR3 has 13 residues.